These T cell receptor beta chains were read from a single sample in a study of immune heterogeneity within non-small cell lung tumors. TCRdb independently ran MiXCR on the multiplex PCR reads; one entry per CDR3 protein. The repertoire consists of under 3,500 distinct CDR3 sequences, with around 45% occurring once and the leading ten covering 8.2%. Sequencing input: lung tumor tissue. These receptors all come from an older woman with non-small cell lung cancer. CDR3s include the opening cysteine and the closing phenylalanine or tryptophan. D genes are given only for firm matches. A row's size may be missing; if present it is once, few, many or a size class.

v_call: TRBV5-1
j_call: TRBJ2-3
clone_size: few
d_call: .
cdr3_aa: CASSSLRGRTDTQYF
cdr3_nt: TGCGCCAGCAGCTCGCTTAGGGGGAGGACAGATACGCAGTATTTT

v_call: TRBV19
j_call: TRBJ1-6
clone_size: .
d_call: .
cdr3_aa: CASTTDSENSPLHF
cdr3_nt: TGTGCCAGTACCACTGATAGCGAGAATTCACCCCTCCACTTT

v_call: TRBV2
j_call: TRBJ2-5
clone_size: .
d_call: .
cdr3_aa: CASNTPGETQYF
cdr3_nt: TGTGCCAGCAATACGCCCGGGGAGACCCAGTACTTC

v_call: TRBV20-1
j_call: TRBJ2-2
clone_size: few
d_call: TRBD1
cdr3_aa: CSAPGTGLHGELFF
cdr3_nt: TGCAGTGCTCCCGGGACAGGTCTTCACGGGGAGCTGTTTTTT

v_call: TRBV6-1
j_call: TRBJ1-1
clone_size: .
d_call: TRBD1
cdr3_aa: CASTGTGEWAMNTEAFF
cdr3_nt: TGTGCCAGCACCGGGACAGGGGAGTGGGCCATGAACACTGAAGCTTTCTTT

v_call: TRBV7-9
j_call: TRBJ2-7
clone_size: .
d_call: .
cdr3_aa: CASSLVGGVQYF
cdr3_nt: TGTGCCAGCAGCTTAGTAGGGGGGGTGCAGTACTTC

v_call: TRBV6-5
j_call: TRBJ2-1
clone_size: .
d_call: TRBD2
cdr3_aa: CASSYSRTSGIEQFF
cdr3_nt: TGTGCCAGCAGTTACTCACGGACTAGCGGGATCGAGCAGTTCTTC

v_call: TRBV7-2
j_call: TRBJ2-7
clone_size: .
d_call: .
cdr3_aa: CASSLRVEVEQYF
cdr3_nt: TGTGCCAGCAGCTTAAGGGTAGAGGTCGAGCAGTACTTC

v_call: TRBV20-1
j_call: TRBJ1-1
clone_size: large
d_call: .
cdr3_aa: CSARGPITEAFF
cdr3_nt: TGCAGTGCTAGAGGACCAATCACTGAAGCTTTCTTT

v_call: TRBV5-6
j_call: TRBJ2-7
clone_size: few
d_call: .
cdr3_aa: CASSAGSSEQYF
cdr3_nt: TGTGCCAGCAGCGCCGGTTCTTCCGAGCAGTACTTC

v_call: TRBV6-1
j_call: TRBJ1-1
clone_size: few
d_call: .
cdr3_aa: CASTGDLVAFF
cdr3_nt: TGTGCCAGCACAGGGGACCTGGTAGCTTTCTTT

v_call: TRBV6-1
j_call: TRBJ2-2
clone_size: once
d_call: .
cdr3_aa: CASRRNTGELFF
cdr3_nt: TGTGCCAGCAGGCGAAACACCGGGGAGCTGTTTTTT

v_call: TRBV28
j_call: TRBJ2-7
clone_size: .
d_call: .
cdr3_aa: CASRVRKATYEQYF
cdr3_nt: TGTGCCAGCAGGGTCCGGAAGGCAACCTACGAGCAGTACTTC

v_call: TRBV18
j_call: TRBJ2-6
clone_size: .
d_call: TRBD1
cdr3_aa: CASSPRTGDGANVLTF
cdr3_nt: TGTGCCAGCTCACCTCGGACAGGGGACGGGGCCAACGTCCTGACTTTC

v_call: TRBV11-3
j_call: TRBJ2-2
clone_size: .
d_call: .
cdr3_aa: CASSLEWQGDLFF
cdr3_nt: TGTGCCAGCAGCTTAGAGTGGCAAGGGGATCTGTTTTTT

v_call: TRBV30
j_call: TRBJ2-2
clone_size: .
d_call: TRBD1
cdr3_aa: CAWGQGAPGELFF
cdr3_nt: TGTGCCTGGGGACAGGGGGCCCCCGGGGAGCTGTTTTTT

v_call: TRBV27
j_call: TRBJ1-4
clone_size: once
d_call: .
cdr3_aa: CASSFNGGREKLFF
cdr3_nt: TGTGCCAGCAGTTTCAACGGGGGCAGGGAAAAACTGTTTTTT

v_call: TRBV5-5
j_call: TRBJ1-6
clone_size: .
d_call: .
cdr3_aa: CASSLYGGGNSPLHF
cdr3_nt: TGTGCCAGCAGCTTGTACGGGGGGGGTAATTCACCCCTCCACTTT

v_call: TRBV29-1
j_call: TRBJ2-1
clone_size: .
d_call: .
cdr3_aa: CSVTGRNEQFF
cdr3_nt: TGCAGCGTTACGGGGAGGAATGAGCAGTTCTTC

v_call: TRBV5-1
j_call: TRBJ2-3
clone_size: .
d_call: TRBD2
cdr3_aa: CASSLEMSGRGGTDTQYF
cdr3_nt: TGCGCCAGCAGCCTGGAAATGAGCGGGAGAGGGGGCACAGATACGCAGTATTTT

v_call: TRBV4-1
j_call: TRBJ1-1
clone_size: .
d_call: .
cdr3_aa: CASSPGTLTEAFF
cdr3_nt: TGCGCCAGCAGCCCGGGGACCCTCACTGAAGCTTTCTTT

v_call: TRBV15
j_call: TRBJ1-1
clone_size: .
d_call: .
cdr3_aa: CATSRLGTEAFF
cdr3_nt: TGTGCCACCAGCAGACTCGGGACTGAAGCTTTCTTT

v_call: TRBV12-3/TRBV12-4
j_call: TRBJ1-2
clone_size: .
d_call: .
cdr3_aa: CASGSRNGYGYTF
cdr3_nt: TGTGCCAGCGGTAGTCGGAATGGTTATGGCTACACCTTC

v_call: TRBV20-1
j_call: TRBJ1-5
clone_size: .
d_call: .
cdr3_aa: CSAPLQGINSNQPQHF
cdr3_nt: TGCAGTGCCCCCCTCCAGGGGATTAATAGCAATCAGCCCCAGCATTTT

v_call: TRBV28
j_call: TRBJ2-7
clone_size: large
d_call: TRBD2
cdr3_aa: CASSLYLAGRSSYEQYF
cdr3_nt: TGTGCCAGCAGTTTATACCTAGCGGGGAGGAGCTCCTACGAGCAGTACTTC

v_call: TRBV7-9
j_call: TRBJ2-3
clone_size: .
d_call: .
cdr3_aa: CATRGTNSTDTQYF
cdr3_nt: TGTGCCACCCGCGGGACAAATAGCACAGATACGCAGTATTTT

v_call: TRBV6-1
j_call: TRBJ1-3
clone_size: .
d_call: .
cdr3_aa: CASSPEGDTIYF
cdr3_nt: TGTGCCAGCAGCCCAGAGGGGGACACCATATATTTT

v_call: TRBV9
j_call: TRBJ2-7
clone_size: .
d_call: .
cdr3_aa: CASSEGLGLYEQYF
cdr3_nt: TGTGCCAGCAGCGAGGGGCTAGGGTTGTACGAGCAGTACTTC

v_call: TRBV7-6
j_call: TRBJ1-4
clone_size: few
d_call: TRBD1
cdr3_aa: CASSLTGVEKLFF
cdr3_nt: TGTGCCAGCAGTTTGACAGGGGTGGAAAAACTGTTTTTT

v_call: TRBV6-1
j_call: TRBJ1-2
clone_size: .
d_call: .
cdr3_aa: CASSETTRTVYYGYTF
cdr3_nt: TGTGCCAGCAGTGAGACTACCCGGACAGTATACTATGGCTACACCTTC

v_call: TRBV19
j_call: TRBJ1-2
clone_size: .
d_call: .
cdr3_aa: CASSISRVEGYTF
cdr3_nt: TGTGCCAGTAGTATTAGCAGGGTTGAAGGCTACACCTTC

v_call: TRBV6-2/TRBV6-3
j_call: TRBJ2-7
clone_size: .
d_call: TRBD1
cdr3_aa: CASRDRVNEQYF
cdr3_nt: TGTGCCAGCAGGGACAGGGTAAACGAGCAGTACTTC

v_call: TRBV5-1
j_call: TRBJ1-6
clone_size: few
d_call: .
cdr3_aa: CASSLGTGNNSPLHF
cdr3_nt: TGCGCCAGCAGCTTGGGGACCGGTAATAATTCACCCCTCCACTTT

v_call: TRBV6-1
j_call: TRBJ2-7
clone_size: .
d_call: .
cdr3_aa: CASKEADLSYEQYF
cdr3_nt: TGTGCCAGCAAGGAGGCAGACCTGTCCTACGAGCAGTACTTC

v_call: TRBV27
j_call: TRBJ2-7
clone_size: .
d_call: .
cdr3_aa: CASSSNSEGDYEQYF
cdr3_nt: TGTGCCAGCAGTTCAAATAGTGAGGGGGACTACGAGCAGTACTTC

v_call: TRBV20-1
j_call: TRBJ1-4
clone_size: .
d_call: .
cdr3_aa: CSPLGNEKLFF
cdr3_nt: TGCAGCCCCCTGGGCAATGAAAAACTGTTTTTT

v_call: TRBV19
j_call: TRBJ2-7
clone_size: large
d_call: .
cdr3_aa: CASSIGYEQYF
cdr3_nt: TGTGCCAGTAGTATCGGCTACGAGCAGTACTTC

v_call: TRBV24-1
j_call: TRBJ2-5
clone_size: few
d_call: TRBD2
cdr3_aa: CATSDLGAGEETQYF
cdr3_nt: TGTGCCACCAGTGATTTGGGTGCGGGAGAAGAGACCCAGTACTTC

v_call: TRBV29-1
j_call: TRBJ2-1
clone_size: .
d_call: .
cdr3_aa: CSGDYSYNEQFF
cdr3_nt: TGCAGCGGTGACTACTCCTACAATGAGCAGTTCTTC

v_call: TRBV6-1
j_call: TRBJ1-1
clone_size: .
d_call: .
cdr3_aa: CASSEFGSRRNTEAFF
cdr3_nt: TGTGCCAGCAGTGAATTCGGCAGTCGGAGGAACACTGAAGCTTTCTTT

v_call: TRBV30
j_call: TRBJ2-1
clone_size: .
d_call: .
cdr3_aa: CAWSVKGGSSYNEQFF
cdr3_nt: TGTGCCTGGAGTGTAAAAGGAGGGAGCTCCTACAATGAGCAGTTCTTC

v_call: TRBV28
j_call: TRBJ2-1
clone_size: .
d_call: .
cdr3_aa: CASSSVRVLARPSYNEQFF
cdr3_nt: TGTGCCAGCAGTTCGGTCAGGGTCCTAGCGAGGCCCTCCTACAATGAGCAGTTCTTC

v_call: TRBV20-1
j_call: TRBJ2-1
clone_size: .
d_call: .
cdr3_aa: CSARDSTGSIPYNEQFF
cdr3_nt: TGCAGTGCTAGAGATAGTACCGGGAGTATACCCTACAATGAGCAGTTCTTC

v_call: TRBV9
j_call: TRBJ2-1
clone_size: .
d_call: .
cdr3_aa: CASSVAYNEQFF
cdr3_nt: TGTGCCAGCAGCGTAGCATACAATGAGCAGTTCTTC

v_call: TRBV20-1
j_call: TRBJ1-6
clone_size: few
d_call: .
cdr3_aa: CSAETGEGPPHF
cdr3_nt: TGCAGTGCAGAGACAGGAGAGGGTCCCCCCCACTTT

v_call: TRBV2
j_call: TRBJ1-2
clone_size: .
d_call: .
cdr3_aa: CASSEGGQGRSGYTF
cdr3_nt: TGTGCCAGCAGTGAAGGAGGCCAGGGGCGGAGTGGCTACACCTTC

v_call: TRBV3-1
j_call: TRBJ2-2
clone_size: .
d_call: TRBD2
cdr3_aa: CASSRGLARANGGELFF
cdr3_nt: TGTGCCAGCAGTCGCGGACTAGCGCGAGCGAACGGCGGGGAGCTGTTTTTT

v_call: TRBV19
j_call: TRBJ2-5
clone_size: .
d_call: TRBD2
cdr3_aa: CASSGLAGAATQYF
cdr3_nt: TGTGCCAGTAGCGGACTAGCGGGGGCGGCGACCCAGTACTTC

v_call: TRBV28
j_call: TRBJ2-7
clone_size: .
d_call: .
cdr3_aa: CASSLPSKGEQYF
cdr3_nt: TGTGCCAGCAGCTTACCTAGCAAGGGCGAGCAGTACTTC

v_call: TRBV6-4
j_call: TRBJ2-6
clone_size: .
d_call: .
cdr3_aa: CASSDESSGSGANVLTF
cdr3_nt: TGTGCCAGCAGTGACGAGTCCTCCGGCTCTGGGGCCAACGTCCTGACTTTC

v_call: TRBV10-1
j_call: TRBJ2-7
clone_size: few
d_call: .
cdr3_aa: CASSESNRAHEQYF
cdr3_nt: TGCGCCAGCAGTGAGTCGAACAGGGCCCACGAGCAGTACTTC

v_call: TRBV30
j_call: TRBJ2-7
clone_size: large
d_call: .
cdr3_aa: CAWSVRAGNFYEQYF
cdr3_nt: TGTGCCTGGAGTGTAAGGGCAGGGAATTTCTACGAGCAGTACTTC

v_call: TRBV7-9
j_call: TRBJ2-7
clone_size: few
d_call: .
cdr3_aa: CASSSQNYGGRGQYF
cdr3_nt: TGTGCCAGCAGCTCCCAGAATTACGGCGGGCGAGGGCAGTACTTC

v_call: TRBV19
j_call: TRBJ1-3
clone_size: .
d_call: TRBD1
cdr3_aa: CASSDRGGNTIYF
cdr3_nt: TGTGCCAGTAGCGACAGGGGAGGAAACACCATATATTTT

v_call: TRBV19
j_call: TRBJ2-2
clone_size: few
d_call: TRBD2
cdr3_aa: CASRTSGYTGELFF
cdr3_nt: TGTGCCTCCCGGACTAGCGGTTACACCGGGGAGCTGTTTTTT